The sequence of this T cell receptor (beta chain) was determined in a study of shared clonotypes between healthy human individuals. Study-wide context: Three CD4 naive, three CD4 memory, two CD8 naive and one CD8 memory plate were used per donor.

On this clone: Its target is unknown.

Findings of the study overall: Larger estimated richness was generally seen in naive subsets than in memory subsets. Expectations were that clonotype sharing among donors would be affected by sequencing depth. At large depth, rarefaction still showed sorted-subset sequencing to be incomplete.

Using immunoSEQ multiplex PCR, the repertoire was profiled, and TCRdb retains in-frame clones only, with some absent. The data show over a million clones, 98% seen once. V lost 5 bases, J lost 0 bases, and 14 bases lay in between. This CDR3 has 16 amino acids. The germline V gene encodes CDR1 SGHNT and CDR2 YYREEE (reference sequence). The source material was naive CD4+ T cells sorted from blood. Subset reported: CD45RA+ positively selected. The sequence was obtained from a young man in good health. The chain recombines TRBV5-4 with TRBJ2-2; D unclear. As DNA, the CDR3 is TGTGCCAGCAGTCCGCTGACTCCCGCGAACACCGGGGAGCTGTTTTTT. This sequence encodes CASSPLTPANTGELFF.